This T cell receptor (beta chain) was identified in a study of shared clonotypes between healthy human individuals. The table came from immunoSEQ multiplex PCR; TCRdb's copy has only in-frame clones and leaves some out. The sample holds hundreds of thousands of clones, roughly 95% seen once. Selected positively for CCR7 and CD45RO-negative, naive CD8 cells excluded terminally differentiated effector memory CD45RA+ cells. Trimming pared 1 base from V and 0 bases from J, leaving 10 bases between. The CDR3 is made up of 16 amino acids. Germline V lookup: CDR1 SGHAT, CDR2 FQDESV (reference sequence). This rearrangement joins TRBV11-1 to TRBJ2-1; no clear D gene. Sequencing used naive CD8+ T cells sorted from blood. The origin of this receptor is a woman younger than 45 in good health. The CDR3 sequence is CASSLVFADSYNEQFF. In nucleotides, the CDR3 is TGTGCCAGCAGCTTAGTATTTGCGGACTCCTACAATGAGCAGTTCTTC.